This T cell receptor (beta chain) was observed in a study of blood T cell repertoires in COVID-19 (TCRdb year 2020). About the investigation overall: The collaborator samples originated in the United States, Italy and Spain and spanned the acute and convalescent phases of COVID-19. Deeply sampled blood TCRbeta repertoires from subjects exposed to, actively infected with, or recovered from COVID-19 were included in the dataset. The sample metadata nearly always contained a de-identified subject ID, COVID-19 status, age in years and sex. A freely available public database, intended as a resource for researchers studying the immune response to SARS-CoV-2, is where the repertoires were released. Where available, HLA class I and class II types were taken from metadata supplied by the sample provider and were not determined by assay-based typing. The material from the prospective study consisted of cDNA or gDNA derived from T cells, B-cell-depleted T cells, or PBMCs. Samples were obtained from the ongoing ImmuneRACE study (first 160 participants) and from approximately 1,200 subjects provided by 6 global collaborators.

Trimming costs V 6 bases and J 0 bases, and their ends lie 11 bases apart. The CDR3 holds 14 amino acids from the cysteine to the phenylalanine. Left in the record is the CDR3 DNA by itself, 42 bases read in frame from the first base. The germline V gene (reference sequence) provides CDR1 LGHDT and CDR2 YNNKEL. The research as a whole found: The quantity of clinical and demographic metadata differed by source and by participant and was supplied without curation.

To note about this clone: No cognate antigen has been identified for it. No clone much larger than this one lies a single base away; base qualities are absent.

The immunoSEQ Assay, a bias-controlled multiplex PCR, was used to amplify TCRbeta CDR3 regions from genomic DNA. Turning to the authors' computational methods: The number of nucleated cells in each sample was estimated from the amplification of reference gene primers within the assay. To quantify the absolute abundance of each unique TCRbeta CDR3 rearrangement, sequence reads were collapsed and filtered. Productive Simpson clonality was computed per sample as the square root of Simpson's diversity index over productive rearrangements. TCRdb retrieved this table from immuneACCESS and kept in-frame rearrangements only. Not all clones are present; in checked studies, unresolved V genes account for under half, and no reason is known for the remainder. V, J and clone size derive from that table, while D and trimming were established from the DNA sequence. A total of fewer than 650,000 clones appear in this sample, roughly nine tenths of them only once. The leading ten clones occupy about 8.2% of the sample.

One collaborating source in Seattle enrolled patients during active infection and followed them longitudinally through the course of disease. Collaborating institutions collected whole blood in K2EDTA tubes following their own protocols. For TCRbeta analysis, collaborator samples were shipped as frozen whole blood, as isolated PBMCs, or as DNA extracted from either sample type. The sequence joins TRBV3-1 (or the pseudogene TRBV3-2) to TRBJ1-1, and perhaps TRBD1 as D gene, on 6 matching bases. Sample: peripheral blood. This receptor was obtained from a woman aged 45-65 years with COVID-19, enrolled during active disease. The bases are TGTGCCAGCAGGCAGCAGGGGATGAACACTGAAGCTTTCTTT. This sequence encodes CASRQQGMNTEAFF.